This T cell receptor (beta chain) was recovered during a study of blood T cell repertoires in COVID-19. The protocol was immunoSEQ multiplex PCR, while the TCRdb copy is restricted to in-frame clones and leaves out a portion. Here the sample spans roughly 120,000 clones, approximately 89% being singletons. The germline gives CDR1 SGHNT, CDR2 YYREEE (reference sequence). Trimming cost V 1 base and J 4 bases, with 7 bases left between them. The CDR3 runs 13 residues. Patients in Seattle were enrolled during active infection, then followed longitudinally. The chain joins TRBV5-4 to TRBJ2-3, with a tentative D call TRBD1 (5 bases). Sequenced material: peripheral blood. The receptor was isolated from a woman older than 75 with COVID-19, enrolled during active disease. The CDR3 protein is CASSLRGPDTQYF. The CDR3 DNA sequence: TGTGCCAGCAGCTTGAGGGGTCCAGATACGCAGTATTTT.